This TCR beta chain was found in a study of T-cell memory formation after mild COVID-19. Study-wide results and limits: Shrinking CD4+ clones were chiefly CM and EM; CD8+ ones were chiefly EMRA.

As for this clonotype: What it recognizes is unknown.

V was trimmed by 0 bases and J by 5 bases, leaving 10 bases between them. The CDR3 loop spans 14 amino acids. From germline, CDR1 is LGHNA and CDR2 YNFKEQ. TCR alpha and TCR beta cDNA libraries carrying sample barcodes and UMIs came from 5'RACE with constant-segment primers. TCRdb recomputed calls from the 5' RACE reads with MiXCR, one row per CDR3 protein. The repertoire has around 80,000 distinct CDR3 sequences, about 15% of them found once; the top ten carry 30% to 35%. The source material was PBMCs or a T cell subset sorted from them (not recorded which). The source of this sequence is an adult woman who had mild COVID-19 (a few samples of this study predate the infection). Cell type and time point are not known. V gene TRBV4-2 combines with J gene TRBJ1-1; D is ambiguous. CDR3 protein: CASSQDLRETEAFF. Written as DNA, the CDR3 is TGTGCCAGCAGCCAAGATCTTCGGGAGACTGAAGCTTTCTTT.